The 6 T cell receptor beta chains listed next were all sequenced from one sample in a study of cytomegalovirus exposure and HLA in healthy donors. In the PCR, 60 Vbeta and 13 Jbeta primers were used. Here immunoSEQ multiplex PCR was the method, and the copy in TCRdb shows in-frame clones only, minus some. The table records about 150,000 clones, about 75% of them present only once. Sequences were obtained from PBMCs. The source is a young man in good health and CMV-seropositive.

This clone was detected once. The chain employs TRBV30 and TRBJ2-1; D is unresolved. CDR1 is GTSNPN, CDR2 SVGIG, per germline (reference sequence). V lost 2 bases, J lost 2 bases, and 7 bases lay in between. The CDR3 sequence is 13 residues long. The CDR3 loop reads CAWSPGPYNEQFF. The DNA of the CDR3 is TGTGCCTGGAGTCCGGGTCCCTACAATGAGCAGTTCTTC. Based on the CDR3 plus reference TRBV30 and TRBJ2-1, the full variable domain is SQTIHQWPATLVQPVGSPLSLECTVEGTSNPNLYWYRQAAGRGLQLLFYSVGIGQISSEVPQNLSASRPQDRQFILSSKKLLLSDSGFYLCAWSPGPYNEQFFGPGTRLTVL.

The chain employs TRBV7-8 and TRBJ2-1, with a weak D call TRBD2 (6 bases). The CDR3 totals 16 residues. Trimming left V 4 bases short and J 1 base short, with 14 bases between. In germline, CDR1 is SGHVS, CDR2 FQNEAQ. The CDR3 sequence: CASSSLAAGSYNEQFF. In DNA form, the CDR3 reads TGTGCCAGCAGCTCACTAGCAGCTGGATCCTACAATGAGCAGTTCTTC.

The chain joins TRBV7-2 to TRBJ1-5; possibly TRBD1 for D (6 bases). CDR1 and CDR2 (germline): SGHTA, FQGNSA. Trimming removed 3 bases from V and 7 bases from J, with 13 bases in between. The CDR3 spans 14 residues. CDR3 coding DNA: TGTGCCAGCAGCTTTACAGGGATTGAGCAGCCCCAGCATTTT. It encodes CASSFTGIEQPQHF.

CDR3 protein: CASSRRPGQGVGEQFF. The CDR3 bases are TGTGCCAGTAGTAGAAGACCGGGACAGGGGGTCGGTGAGCAGTTCTTC. The chain employs TRBV19 and TRBJ2-1, with 11 bases matching TRBD1. Germline V gives CDR1 LNHDA, CDR2 SQIVND (reference sequence). V trimming: 4 bases; J trimming: 9 bases; junction bases outside the gene matches: 11. The CDR3 sequence is 16 residues long.

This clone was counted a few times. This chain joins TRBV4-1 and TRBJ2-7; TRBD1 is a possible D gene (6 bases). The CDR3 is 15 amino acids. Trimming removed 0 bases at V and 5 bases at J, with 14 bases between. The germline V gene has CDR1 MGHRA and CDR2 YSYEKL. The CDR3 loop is CASSQEIRGGDEQYF. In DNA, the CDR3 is TGCGCCAGCAGCCAAGAAATAAGAGGGGGAGACGAGCAGTACTTC.

The CDR3 is CAIRRLAGGPNTGELFF. The CDR3 DNA sequence: TGTGCCATCCGTCGGCTAGCGGGAGGGCCGAACACCGGGGAGCTGTTTTTT. The chain uses TRBV27 and TRBJ2-2; 12 bases map to TRBD2. Losses at the gene ends were 10 bases for V and 0 bases for J; bases not matched to a gene: 9. Per the germline V gene, CDR1 is MNHEY and CDR2 is SMNVEV (reference sequence). The length of the CDR3 is 17 residues.